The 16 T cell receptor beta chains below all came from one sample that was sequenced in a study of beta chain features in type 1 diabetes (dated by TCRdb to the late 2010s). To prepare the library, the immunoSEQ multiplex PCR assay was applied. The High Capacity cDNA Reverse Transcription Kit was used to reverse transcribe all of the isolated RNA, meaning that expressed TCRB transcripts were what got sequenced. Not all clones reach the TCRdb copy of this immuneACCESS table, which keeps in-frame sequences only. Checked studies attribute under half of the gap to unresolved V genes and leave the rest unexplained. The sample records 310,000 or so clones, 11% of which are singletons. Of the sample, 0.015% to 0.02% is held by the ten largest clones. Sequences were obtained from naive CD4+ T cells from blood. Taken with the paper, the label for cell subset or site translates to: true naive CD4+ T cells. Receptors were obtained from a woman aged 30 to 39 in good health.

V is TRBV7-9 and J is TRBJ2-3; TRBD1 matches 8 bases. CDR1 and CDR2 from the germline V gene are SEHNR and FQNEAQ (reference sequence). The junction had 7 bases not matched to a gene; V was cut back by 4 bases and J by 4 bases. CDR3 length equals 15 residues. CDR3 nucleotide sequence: TGTGCCAGCAGCTCCGGACAGGGCGGAGCAGATACGCAGTATTTT. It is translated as CASSSGQGGADTQYF.

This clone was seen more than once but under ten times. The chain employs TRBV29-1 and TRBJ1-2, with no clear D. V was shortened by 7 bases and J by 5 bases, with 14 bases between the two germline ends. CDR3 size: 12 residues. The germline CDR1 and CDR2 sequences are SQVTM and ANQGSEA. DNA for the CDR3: TGCAGCGGCGCCTCGGGGAGGTATGGCTACACCTTC. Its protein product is CSGASGRYGYTF.

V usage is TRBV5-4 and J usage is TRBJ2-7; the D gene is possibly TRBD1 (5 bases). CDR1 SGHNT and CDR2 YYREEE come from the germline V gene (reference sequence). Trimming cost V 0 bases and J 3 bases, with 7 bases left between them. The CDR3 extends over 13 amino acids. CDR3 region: CASSLGQIYEQYF. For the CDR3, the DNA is TGTGCCAGCAGCTTGGGACAGATCTACGAGCAGTACTTC. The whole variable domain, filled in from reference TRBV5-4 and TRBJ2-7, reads ETGVTQSPTHLIKTRGQQVTLRCSSQSGHNTVSWYQQALGQGPQFIFQYYREEENGRGNFPPRFSGLQFPNYSSELNVNALELDDSALYLCASSLGQIYEQYFGPGTRLTVT.

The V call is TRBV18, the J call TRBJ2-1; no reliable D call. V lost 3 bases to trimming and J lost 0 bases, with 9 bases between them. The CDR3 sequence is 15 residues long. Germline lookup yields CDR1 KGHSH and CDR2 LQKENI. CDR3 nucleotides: TGTGCCAGCTCACCCTCGGGTCCCTCCTACAATGAGCAGTTCTTC. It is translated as CASSPSGPSYNEQFF. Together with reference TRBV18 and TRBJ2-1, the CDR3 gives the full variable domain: NAGVMQNPRHLVRRRGQEARLRCSPMKGHSHVYWYRQLPEEGLKFMVYLQKENIIDESGMPKERFSAEFPKEGPSILRIQQVVRGDSAAYFCASSPSGPSYNEQFFGPGTRLTVL.

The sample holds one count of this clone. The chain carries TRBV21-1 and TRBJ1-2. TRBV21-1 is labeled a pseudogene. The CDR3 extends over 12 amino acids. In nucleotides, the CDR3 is TGTGCCAGCAGCAAATCCCGGGGTGGCTACACCTTC. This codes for CASSKSRGGYTF.

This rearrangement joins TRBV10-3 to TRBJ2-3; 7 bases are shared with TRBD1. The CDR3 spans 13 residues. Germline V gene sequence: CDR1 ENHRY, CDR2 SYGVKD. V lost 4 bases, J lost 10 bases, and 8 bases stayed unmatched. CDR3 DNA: TGTGCCATCAGTGGGGACAGAGGGACGGCGCAGTATTTT. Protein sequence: CAISGDRGTAQYF.

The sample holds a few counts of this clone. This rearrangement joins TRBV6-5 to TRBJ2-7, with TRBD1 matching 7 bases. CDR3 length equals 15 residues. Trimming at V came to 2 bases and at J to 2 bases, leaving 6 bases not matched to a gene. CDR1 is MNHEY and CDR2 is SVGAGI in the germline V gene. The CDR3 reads CASSYQGQTTYEQYF. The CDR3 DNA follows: TGTGCCAGCAGTTACCAGGGACAGACCACCTACGAGCAGTACTTC.

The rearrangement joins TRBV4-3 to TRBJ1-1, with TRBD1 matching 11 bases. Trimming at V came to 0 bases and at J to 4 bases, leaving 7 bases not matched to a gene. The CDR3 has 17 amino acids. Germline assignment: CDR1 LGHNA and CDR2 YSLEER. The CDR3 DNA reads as TGCGCCAGCAGCCAAGACTTTTCGGGACAGGGGGGCACTGAAGCTTTCTTT. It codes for CASSQDFSGQGGTEAFF.

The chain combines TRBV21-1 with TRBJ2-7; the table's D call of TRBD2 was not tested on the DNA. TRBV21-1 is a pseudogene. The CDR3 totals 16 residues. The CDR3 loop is CASSKARLFHSYEQYF. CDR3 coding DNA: TGTGCCAGCAGCAAAGCGCGCCTATTTCACTCCTACGAGCAGTACTTC.

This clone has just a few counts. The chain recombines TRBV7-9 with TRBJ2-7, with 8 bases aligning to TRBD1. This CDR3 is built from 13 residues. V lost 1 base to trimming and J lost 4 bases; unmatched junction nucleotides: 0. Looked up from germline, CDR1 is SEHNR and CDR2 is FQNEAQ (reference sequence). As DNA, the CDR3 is TGTGCCAGCAGCTTAGGGACAGGGTACGAGCAGTACTTC. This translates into CASSLGTGYEQYF.

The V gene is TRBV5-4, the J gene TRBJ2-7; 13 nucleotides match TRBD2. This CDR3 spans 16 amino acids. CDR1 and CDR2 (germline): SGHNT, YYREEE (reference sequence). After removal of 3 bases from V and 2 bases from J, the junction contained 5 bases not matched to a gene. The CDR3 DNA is TGTGCCAGCAGCTCCGGGACTAGCGGGACGCCCTACGAGCAGTACTTC. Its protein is CASSSGTSGTPYEQYF.

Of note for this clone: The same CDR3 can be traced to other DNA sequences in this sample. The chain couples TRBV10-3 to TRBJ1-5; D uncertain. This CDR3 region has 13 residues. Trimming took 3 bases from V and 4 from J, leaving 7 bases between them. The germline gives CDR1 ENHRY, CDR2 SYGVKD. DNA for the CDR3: TGTGCCATCAGTGACGGGAGTAATCAGCCCCAGCATTTT. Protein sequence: CAISDGSNQPQHF.

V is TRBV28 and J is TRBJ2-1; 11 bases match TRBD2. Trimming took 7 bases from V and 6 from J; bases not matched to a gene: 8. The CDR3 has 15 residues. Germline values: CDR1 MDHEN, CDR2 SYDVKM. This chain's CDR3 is CASKLAGVPGNEQFF. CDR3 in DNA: TGTGCCAGCAAACTAGCGGGAGTTCCAGGCAATGAGCAGTTCTTC. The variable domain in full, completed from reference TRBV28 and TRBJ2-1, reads DVKVTQSSRYLVKRTGEKVFLECVQDMDHENMFWYRQDPGLGLRLIYFSYDVKMKEKGDIPEGYSVSREKKERFSLILESASTNQTSMYLCASKLAGVPGNEQFFGPGTRLTVL.

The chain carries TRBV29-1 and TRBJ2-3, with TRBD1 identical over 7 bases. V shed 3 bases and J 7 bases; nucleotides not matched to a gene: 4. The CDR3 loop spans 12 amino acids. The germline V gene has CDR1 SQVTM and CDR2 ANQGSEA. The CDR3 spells CSVDLQGNTQYF. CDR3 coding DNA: TGCAGCGTTGACCTACAGGGGAATACGCAGTATTTT.

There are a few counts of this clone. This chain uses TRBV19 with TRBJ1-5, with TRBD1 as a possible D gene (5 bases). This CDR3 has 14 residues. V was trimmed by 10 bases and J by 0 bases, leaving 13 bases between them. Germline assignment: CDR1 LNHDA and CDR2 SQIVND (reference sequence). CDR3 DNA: TGTGCCACCAATACAGGAGATAGCAATCAGCCCCAGCATTTT. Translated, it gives CATNTGDSNQPQHF. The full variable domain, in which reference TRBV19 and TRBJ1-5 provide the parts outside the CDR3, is DGGITQSPKYLFRKEGQNVTLSCEQNLNHDAMYWYRQDPGQGLRLIYYSQIVNDFQKGDIAEGYSVSREKKESFPLTVTSAQKNPTAFYLCATNTGDSNQPQHFGDGTRLSIL.

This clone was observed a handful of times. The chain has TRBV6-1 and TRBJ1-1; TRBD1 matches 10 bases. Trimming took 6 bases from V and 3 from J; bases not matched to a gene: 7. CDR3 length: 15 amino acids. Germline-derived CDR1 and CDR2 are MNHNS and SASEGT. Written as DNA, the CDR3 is TGTGCCAGCAGAGGGACAGGGGAGGGGTACACTGAAGCTTTCTTT. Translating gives CASRGTGEGYTEAFF.